Sequencing of this T cell receptor beta chain was carried out in a study of blood T cell repertoires in COVID-19. Study context: PBMCs, B-cell-depleted T cells, or T cells were the source of the cDNA or gDNA that made up the material.

Sequencing was performed with immunoSEQ multiplex PCR; in TCRdb, only in-frame clones are kept and a portion is missing. Of 310,000 or so clones in the sample, just over 85% were seen once. The V segment lost 5 bases and the J segment 4 bases; nucleotides outside the gene matches: 7. The CDR3 has 15 residues. Germline V lookup: CDR1 LNHDA, CDR2 SQIVND (reference sequence). Sample: PBMCs or T cells enriched from blood (not recorded which). V usage is TRBV19 and J usage is TRBJ1-3; TRBD1 matches at 8 bases. This receptor was identified in a woman aged 18-29 years who had recovered from COVID-19. The CDR3 DNA reads TGTGCCAGTAGTGGGGACAGGAACTACGGAAACACCATATATTTT. As protein: CASSGDRNYGNTIYF.